The 25 T cell receptor beta chains listed next were all sequenced from one sample in a study of blood T cell repertoires in COVID-19. Using immunoSEQ multiplex PCR, the repertoire was profiled, and TCRdb retains in-frame clones only, with some absent. The sample lists 120,000 or so clones; just over 85% were seen once. The sample taken for sequencing was peripheral blood. The receptors shown here come from a woman in her fifties or sixties with active or convalescent COVID-19.

This clone was counted once. The chain couples TRBV4-3 to TRBJ2-2; D uncertain. Deletions cut 1 base from V and 5 bases from J, with 8 bases between. CDR1 and CDR2 (germline): LGHNA, YSLEER. This CDR3 spans 14 amino acids. CDR3 sequence (DNA): TGCGCCAGCAGCCAAGCAGATAAAACCGGGGAGCTGTTTTTT. Its translation is CASSQADKTGELFF.

The V call is TRBV6-6, the J call TRBJ2-7, with D perhaps matching TRBD2 (6 bases). The CDR3 totals 15 residues. Between the trimmed V and J ends, which lost 7 bases and 6 bases, there was a span of 22 bases. Germline CDR1 and CDR2: MNHNY and SVGAGI (reference sequence). The CDR3 sequence: CASMGGKGSTVEQYF. The CDR3, as DNA: TGTGCCAGCATGGGCGGGAAGGGTTCTACTGTCGAGCAGTACTTC.

The genes are TRBV5-1 and TRBJ1-1, with 10 bases matching TRBD1. J lost 7 bases, V lost 3 bases, and 9 bases had no gene match. Per the germline V gene, CDR1 is SGHRS and CDR2 is YFSETQ. The CDR3 length is 15 residues. Here the CDR3 DNA reads TGCGCCAGCAGCTCCCGACAGGGGGCGCAGGGTGAAGCTTTCTTT. Translation gives CASSSRQGAQGEAFF.

V is TRBV7-9 and J is TRBJ2-1; D call uncertain. CDR1 and CDR2 from the germline V gene are SEHNR and FQNEAQ (reference sequence). Trimming pared 5 bases from V and 1 base from J, leaving 15 bases between. The CDR3 contains 16 residues. The CDR3 DNA follows: TGTGCCAGCAGCCCCCGCGGCGGTAGTTCCTACAATGAGCAGTTCTTC. This codes for CASSPRGGSSYNEQFF. Drawing the rest from reference TRBV7-9 and TRBJ2-1, the complete variable domain is DTGVSQNPRHKITKRGQNVTFRCDPISEHNRLYWYRQTLGQGPEFLTYFQNEAQLEKSRLLSDRFSAERPKGSFSTLEIQRTEQGDSAMYLCASSPRGGSSYNEQFFGPGTRLTVL.

V gene TRBV27 combines with J gene TRBJ1-5, with D maybe TRBD1 (6 bases). CDR1 MNHEY and CDR2 SMNVEV come from the germline V gene (reference sequence). Trimming shortened V by 6 bases and J by 6 bases, and 21 bases separated the two germline ends. The CDR3 is 16 amino acids. The CDR3 spells CASRPNQGRERQPQHF. The CDR3 DNA is TGTGCCAGCAGGCCCAATCAGGGGAGAGAACGTCAGCCCCAGCATTTT.

The chain joins TRBV23-1 to TRBJ2-7; D gene unclear. Being an ORF, TRBV23-1 has a function that is uncertain. Trimming left V 9 bases short and J 13 bases short, with 16 bases between. The length of the CDR3 is 10 residues. The CDR3 region is CARKNSRSYF. CDR3 in DNA: TGCGCCAGAAAGAACTCCCGTAGCTACTTC.

The V gene is TRBV30, the J gene TRBJ1-3; 7 bases fit TRBD1. CDR3 size: 14 residues. The V gene end was trimmed by 3 bases and the J gene end by 0 bases; junction bases not matched to a gene: 2. Germline CDR1 and CDR2: GTSNPN and SVGIG (reference sequence). CDR3 DNA sequence: TGTGCCTGGAGAGGGGACAGCTCTGGAAACACCATATATTTT. Translated, it gives CAWRGDSSGNTIYF.

This rearrangement joins TRBV24-1 to TRBJ2-3, with TRBD1 as a possible D gene (5 bases). V was shortened by 8 bases and J by 3 bases, with 17 bases between the two germline ends. CDR3 length equals 15 residues. The germline V gene encodes CDR1 KGHDR and CDR2 SFDVKD. CDR3 nucleotides: TGTGCCACCACCTCCACCCAGGGCGCTACAGATACGCAGTATTTT. It translates to CATTSTQGATDTQYF.

V is TRBV11-2 and J is TRBJ1-2; possible D gene TRBD1, 5 bases. With 4 bases removed from V and 4 bases from J, the gap between germline ends came to 19 bases. The CDR3 extends over 16 amino acids. Looked up from germline, CDR1 is SGHAT and CDR2 is FQNNGV. DNA for the CDR3: TGTGCCAGCAGCTCCCTAACCAGGGCACGAGGCTATGGCTACACCTTC. It translates to CASSSLTRARGYGYTF.

The chain joins TRBV15 to TRBJ2-1; D is possibly TRBD2 (5 bases). Per germline, CDR1 LNHNV and CDR2 YYDKDF (reference sequence). This CDR3 has 13 residues. V was clipped by 1 base and J by 13 bases, with 14 bases between them. CDR3 in amino acids: CATSRVDGKAQFF. The CDR3 DNA sequence: TGTGCCACCAGCAGAGTCGACGGGAAGGCCCAGTTCTTC.

This chain joins TRBV10-3 and TRBJ1-2; 8 nucleotides agree with TRBD1. CDR1 and CDR2 from the germline V gene are ENHRY and SYGVKD. CDR3 length equals 13 residues. V trimming: 8 bases; J trimming: 1 base; junction bases outside the gene matches: 3. The CDR3 DNA reads TGTGCCATCTCCGGACAGGGTAACTATGGCTACACCTTC. It yields the protein CAISGQGNYGYTF.

The J gene is TRBJ1-1, the V gene TRBV6-5; D call uncertain. CDR1 MNHEY and CDR2 SVGAGI come from the germline V gene. CDR3 length equals 14 residues. V was cut by 4 bases and J by 0 bases, with 9 bases left in between. The chain's CDR3 is CASSSRGVNTEAFF. The CDR3 region has the DNA TGTGCCAGCAGTTCCCGCGGGGTGAACACTGAAGCTTTCTTT.

The chain couples TRBV19 to TRBJ1-2, with TRBD1 identical over 9 bases. The junction had 2 bases not matched to a gene; V was cut back by 6 bases and J by 3 bases. Germline V CDR1 and CDR2: LNHDA, SQIVND (reference sequence). This CDR3 is built from 13 residues. As DNA, the CDR3 is TGTGCCAGTAGCCGGGACAGGGACTATGGCTACACCTTC. It translates to CASSRDRDYGYTF.

The chain employs TRBV19 and TRBJ2-3, with D possibly being TRBD2 (6 bases). Germline V gene sequence: CDR1 LNHDA, CDR2 SQIVND (reference sequence). V was shortened by 3 bases and J by 1 base, with 11 bases between the two germline ends. CDR3 length: 15 amino acids. CDR3 region: CASSISRRGTDTQYF. CDR3 nucleotide sequence: TGTGCCAGTAGTATCTCGCGGAGGGGCACAGATACGCAGTATTTT.

The chain couples TRBV24-1 to TRBJ1-2; TRBD1 might be the D (5 bases). The ends were cut back, 3 bases at V and 8 bases at J, with 12 bases in the middle. The CDR3 is made up of 13 amino acids. Per the germline V gene, CDR1 is KGHDR and CDR2 is SFDVKD. DNA for the CDR3: TGTGCCACCAGTGATAGGGCGGGGCTGGGCTACACCTTC. This translates into CATSDRAGLGYTF.

This clone was recorded only once. The chain couples TRBV7-9 to TRBJ2-7; 8 nucleotides align to TRBD2. In germline, CDR1 is SEHNR, CDR2 FQNEAQ (reference sequence). CDR3 size: 13 residues. Trimming cost V 6 bases and J 3 bases; bases outside gene matches: 4. CDR3 protein: CASRLAEGYEQYF. CDR3 nucleotides: TGTGCCAGCAGACTAGCGGAGGGCTACGAGCAGTACTTC.

The chain links TRBV4-3 to TRBJ2-3; 14 bases map to TRBD2. The CDR3 contains 18 residues. V lost 1 base to trimming and J lost 3 bases; unmatched junction nucleotides: 6. Germline V gene lookup returns CDR1 LGHNA and CDR2 YSLEER. CDR3 in DNA: TGCGCCAGCAGCCAAGGGAAGACTAGCGGGAGGGGTACAGATACGCAGTATTTT. Its protein is CASSQGKTSGRGTDTQYF.

V usage is TRBV19 and J usage is TRBJ2-7; 9 bases align to TRBD1. With V trimmed by 6 bases and J by 6 bases, 12 bases remained unmatched. The CDR3 runs 15 residues. From germline, CDR1 is LNHDA and CDR2 SQIVND (reference sequence). The CDR3, as DNA: TGTGCCAGTAGCCAAACCGGGACAGGGTTGGTCGAGCAGTACTTC. This gives the protein CASSQTGTGLVEQYF.

The chain is built from TRBV18 and TRBJ2-2, with D perhaps matching TRBD2 (6 bases). The CDR3 has 16 amino acids. Germline CDR1 is KGHSH and CDR2 is LQKENI. Trimming cost V 5 bases and J 3 bases, with 16 bases left between them. The CDR3 coding sequence is TGTGCCAGCTCATTCCTAGCGCGCGGGGACACCGGGGAGCTGTTTTTT. As protein: CASSFLARGDTGELFF.

The chain carries TRBV11-3 and TRBJ2-7; D may be TRBD2 (5 bases). There are 14 residues in the CDR3. Germline V gene data show CDR1 as SGHNT and CDR2 as YENEEA. V was cut by 1 base and J by 1 base, with 8 bases left in between. The DNA for the CDR3 is TGTGCCAGCAGCTTAGGTAGCGCGTCCTACGAGCAGTACTTC. Translation: CASSLGSASYEQYF.

V is TRBV15 and J is TRBJ1-5, with 9 bases that match TRBD1. V lost 0 bases and J lost 2; bases outside the gene matches: 14. The CDR3 loop spans 20 amino acids. Germline CDR1 LNHNV, CDR2 YYDKDF (reference sequence). Here the CDR3 DNA reads TGTGCCACCAGCAGAGACCGAGAACAGGGGGCTTGGAATGGCAATCAGCCCCAGCATTTT. Translation gives CATSRDREQGAWNGNQPQHF. The full variable domain, with the rest looked up from reference TRBV15 and TRBJ1-5, is DAMVIQNPRYQVTQFGKPVTLSCSQTLNHNVMYWYQQKSSQAPKLLFHYYDKDFNNEADTPDNFQSRRPNTSFCFLDIRSPGLGDTAMYLCATSRDREQGAWNGNQPQHFGDGTRLSIL.

J is TRBJ1-5 and V is TRBV7-8; no clear D gene. CDR1 and CDR2 from the germline V gene are SGHVS and FQNEAQ. Trimming took off 1 base at V and 7 bases at J, with 5 bases between the two ends. This CDR3 comprises 12 residues. CDR3 sequence reads: CASSLGVQPQHF. CDR3 DNA: TGTGCCAGCAGCTTAGGCGTGCAGCCCCAGCATTTT.

This chain joins TRBV19 and TRBJ2-3, with a weak D call TRBD2 (6 bases). This CDR3 has 15 amino acids. V dropped 7 bases and J dropped 1 base, with 15 bases sitting between them. Germline assignment: CDR1 LNHDA and CDR2 SQIVND (reference sequence). The CDR3: CASTQAGFRTDTQYF. CDR3 sequence (DNA): TGTGCCAGTACCCAGGCGGGGTTCCGCACAGATACGCAGTATTTT.

This CDR3 is CASSLSPGAAEKLFF. The CDR3 DNA follows: TGTGCCAGCAGTTTATCCCCAGGTGCCGCTGAAAAACTGTTTTTT. The gene calls are TRBV28 and TRBJ1-4; D is ambiguous. Germline loops: CDR1 MDHEN, CDR2 SYDVKM. This CDR3 has 15 residues. Deletions cut 1 base from V and 7 bases from J, with 13 bases between.

The genes are TRBV2 and TRBJ1-5, with a possible D match to TRBD1 (5 bases). CDR3 length: 13 amino acids. Germline V CDR1 and CDR2: SNHLY, FYNNEI. Between the trimmed V and J ends, which lost 8 bases and 4 bases, there was a span of 12 bases. As DNA, the CDR3 is TGTGCCAGCCTTAAGGGGATAAATCAGCCCCAGCATTTT. Protein: CASLKGINQPQHF.